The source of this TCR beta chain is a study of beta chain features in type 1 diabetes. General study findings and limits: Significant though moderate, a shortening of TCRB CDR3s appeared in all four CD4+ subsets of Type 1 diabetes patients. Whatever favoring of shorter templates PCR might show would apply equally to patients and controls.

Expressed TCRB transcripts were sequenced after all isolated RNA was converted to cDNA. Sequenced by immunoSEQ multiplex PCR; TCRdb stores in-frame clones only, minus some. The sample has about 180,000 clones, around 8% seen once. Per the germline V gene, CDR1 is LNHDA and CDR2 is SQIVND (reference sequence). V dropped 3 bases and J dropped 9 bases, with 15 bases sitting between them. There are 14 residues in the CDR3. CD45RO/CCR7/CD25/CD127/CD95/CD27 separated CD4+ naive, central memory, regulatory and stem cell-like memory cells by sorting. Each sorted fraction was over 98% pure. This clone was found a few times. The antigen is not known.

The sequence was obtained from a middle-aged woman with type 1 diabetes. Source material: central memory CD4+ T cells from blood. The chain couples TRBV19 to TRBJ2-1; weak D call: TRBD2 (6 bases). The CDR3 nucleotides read TGTGCCAGTAGTATTGGTCGGGAGCGGATTGAGCAGTTCTTC. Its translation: CASSIGRERIEQFF.